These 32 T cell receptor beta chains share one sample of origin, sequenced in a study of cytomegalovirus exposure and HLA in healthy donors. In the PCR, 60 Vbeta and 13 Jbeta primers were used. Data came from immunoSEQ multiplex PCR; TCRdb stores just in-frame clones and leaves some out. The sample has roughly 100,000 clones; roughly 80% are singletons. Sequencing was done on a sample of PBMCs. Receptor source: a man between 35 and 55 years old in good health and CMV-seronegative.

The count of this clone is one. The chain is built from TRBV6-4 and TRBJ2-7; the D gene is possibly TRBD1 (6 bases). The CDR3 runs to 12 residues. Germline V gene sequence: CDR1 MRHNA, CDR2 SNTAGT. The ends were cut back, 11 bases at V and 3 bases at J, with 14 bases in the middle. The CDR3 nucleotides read TGTGCCCAAGCAGCAGGGGTCTACGAGCAGTACTTC. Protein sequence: CAQAAGVYEQYF.

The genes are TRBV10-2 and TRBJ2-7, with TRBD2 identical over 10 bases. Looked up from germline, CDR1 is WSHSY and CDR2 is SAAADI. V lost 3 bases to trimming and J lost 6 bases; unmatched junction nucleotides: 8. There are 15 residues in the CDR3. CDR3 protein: CASSEERGGRVEQYF. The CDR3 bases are TGCGCCAGCAGTGAAGAGCGGGGGGGCCGAGTCGAGCAGTACTTC.

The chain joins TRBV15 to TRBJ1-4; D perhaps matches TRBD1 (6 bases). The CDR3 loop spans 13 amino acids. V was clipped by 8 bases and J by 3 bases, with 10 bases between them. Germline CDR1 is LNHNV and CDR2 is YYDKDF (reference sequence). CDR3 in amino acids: CATQGLANEKLFF. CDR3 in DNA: TGTGCCACCCAGGGGTTGGCTAATGAAAAACTGTTTTTT.

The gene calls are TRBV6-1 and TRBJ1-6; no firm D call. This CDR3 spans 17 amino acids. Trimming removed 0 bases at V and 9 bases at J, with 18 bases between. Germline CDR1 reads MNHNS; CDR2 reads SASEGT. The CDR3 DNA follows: TGTGCCAGCAGTGAAGCGCTGGTCACCTCAGCGGGTTCACCCCTCCACTTT. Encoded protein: CASSEALVTSAGSPLHF.

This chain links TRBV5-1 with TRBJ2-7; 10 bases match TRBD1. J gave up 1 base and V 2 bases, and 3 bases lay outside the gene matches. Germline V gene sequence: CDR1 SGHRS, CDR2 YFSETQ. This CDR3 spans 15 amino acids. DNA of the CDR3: TGCGCCAGCAGCTTTCGGACAGGGGGGTCCTACGAGCAGTACTTC. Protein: CASSFRTGGSYEQYF.

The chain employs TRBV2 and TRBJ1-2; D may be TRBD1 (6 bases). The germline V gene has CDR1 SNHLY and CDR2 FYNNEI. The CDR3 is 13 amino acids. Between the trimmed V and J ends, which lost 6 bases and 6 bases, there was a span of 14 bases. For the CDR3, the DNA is TGTGCCAGCAGGATCAACAGGGATAATGGCTACACCTTC. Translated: CASRINRDNGYTF.

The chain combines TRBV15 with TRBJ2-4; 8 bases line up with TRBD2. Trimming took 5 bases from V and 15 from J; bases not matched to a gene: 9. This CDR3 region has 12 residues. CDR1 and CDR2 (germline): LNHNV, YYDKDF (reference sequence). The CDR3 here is CATSVRGGSRYF. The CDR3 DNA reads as TGTGCCACCAGCGTTCGGGGGGGGAGCAGGTACTTC.

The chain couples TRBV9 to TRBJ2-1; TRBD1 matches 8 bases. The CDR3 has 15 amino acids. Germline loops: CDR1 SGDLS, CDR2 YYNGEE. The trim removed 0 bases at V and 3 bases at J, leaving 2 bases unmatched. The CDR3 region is CASSVGQGSYNEQFF. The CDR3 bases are TGTGCCAGCAGCGTAGGACAGGGGAGCTACAATGAGCAGTTCTTC.

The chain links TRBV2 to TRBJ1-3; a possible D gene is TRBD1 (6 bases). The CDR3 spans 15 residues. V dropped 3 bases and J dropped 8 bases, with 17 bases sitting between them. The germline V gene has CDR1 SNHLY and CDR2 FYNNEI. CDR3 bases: TGTGCCAGCAGTGAGGGTATGGGGGCCGGGGACACCATATATTTT. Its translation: CASSEGMGAGDTIYF.

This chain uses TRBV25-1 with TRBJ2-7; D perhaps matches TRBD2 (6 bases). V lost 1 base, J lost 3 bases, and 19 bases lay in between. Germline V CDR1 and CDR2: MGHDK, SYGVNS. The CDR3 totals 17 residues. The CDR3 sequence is CASSEFNLWGGLYEQYF. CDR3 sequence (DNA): TGTGCCAGCAGTGAATTTAATCTGTGGGGAGGCCTCTACGAGCAGTACTTC.

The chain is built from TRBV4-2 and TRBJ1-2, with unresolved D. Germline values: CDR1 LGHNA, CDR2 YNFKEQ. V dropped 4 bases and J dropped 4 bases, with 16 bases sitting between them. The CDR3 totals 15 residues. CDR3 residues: CASSPPGSDGYGYTF. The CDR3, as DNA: TGTGCCAGCAGCCCCCCGGGATCAGACGGCTATGGCTACACCTTC.

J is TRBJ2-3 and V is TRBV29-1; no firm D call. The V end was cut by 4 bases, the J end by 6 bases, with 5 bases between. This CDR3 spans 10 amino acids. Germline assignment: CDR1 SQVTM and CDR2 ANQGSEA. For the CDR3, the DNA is TGCAGCGTTGTATTCGATACGCAGTATTTT. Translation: CSVVFDTQYF.

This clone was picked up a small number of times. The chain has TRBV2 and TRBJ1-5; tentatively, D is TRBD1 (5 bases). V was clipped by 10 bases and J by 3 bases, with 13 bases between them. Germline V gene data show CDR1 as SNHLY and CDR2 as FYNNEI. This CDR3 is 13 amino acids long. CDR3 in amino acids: CANGGGNNQPQHF. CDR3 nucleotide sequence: TGTGCCAACGGGGGGGGGAACAATCAGCCCCAGCATTTT.

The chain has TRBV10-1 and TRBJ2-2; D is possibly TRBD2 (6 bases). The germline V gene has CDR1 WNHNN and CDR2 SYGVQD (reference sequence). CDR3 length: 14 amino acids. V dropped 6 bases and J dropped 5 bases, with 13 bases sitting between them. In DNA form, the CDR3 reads TGCGCCAGCAGAGAGACTAGAAGTACCGGGGAGCTGTTTTTT. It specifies CASRETRSTGELFF.

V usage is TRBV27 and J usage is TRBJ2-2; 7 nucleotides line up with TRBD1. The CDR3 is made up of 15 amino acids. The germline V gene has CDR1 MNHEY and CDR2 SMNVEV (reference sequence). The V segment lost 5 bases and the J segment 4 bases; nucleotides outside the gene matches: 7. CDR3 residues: CASSPRQGLTGELFF. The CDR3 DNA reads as TGTGCCAGCAGTCCTCGACAGGGCCTCACCGGGGAGCTGTTTTTT.

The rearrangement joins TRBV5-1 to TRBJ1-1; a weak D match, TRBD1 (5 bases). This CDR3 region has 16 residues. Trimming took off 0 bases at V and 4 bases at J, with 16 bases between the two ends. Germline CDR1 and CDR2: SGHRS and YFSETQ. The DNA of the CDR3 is TGCGCCAGCAGCTTGGCCAGTACCCGGCAGGGCACTGAAGCTTTCTTT. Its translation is CASSLASTRQGTEAFF.

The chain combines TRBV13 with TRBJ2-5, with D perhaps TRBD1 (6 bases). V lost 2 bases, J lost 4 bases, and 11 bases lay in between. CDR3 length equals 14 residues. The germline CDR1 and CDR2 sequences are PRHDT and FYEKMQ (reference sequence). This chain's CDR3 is CASSLYRAGETQYF. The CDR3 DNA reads TGTGCCAGCAGCTTATACAGGGCAGGAGAGACCCAGTACTTC.

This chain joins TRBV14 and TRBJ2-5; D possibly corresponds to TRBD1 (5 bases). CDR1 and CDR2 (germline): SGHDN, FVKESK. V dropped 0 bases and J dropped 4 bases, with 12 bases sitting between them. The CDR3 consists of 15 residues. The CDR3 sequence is CASSQDPGAPETQYF. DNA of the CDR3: TGTGCCAGCAGCCAAGATCCTGGGGCCCCAGAGACCCAGTACTTC.

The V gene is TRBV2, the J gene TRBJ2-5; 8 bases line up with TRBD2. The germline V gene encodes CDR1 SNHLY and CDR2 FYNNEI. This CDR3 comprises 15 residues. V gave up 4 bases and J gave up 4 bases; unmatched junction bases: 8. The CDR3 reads CASSARTAGGETQYF. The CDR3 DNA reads TGTGCCAGCAGTGCAAGGACTGCGGGGGGAGAGACCCAGTACTTC.

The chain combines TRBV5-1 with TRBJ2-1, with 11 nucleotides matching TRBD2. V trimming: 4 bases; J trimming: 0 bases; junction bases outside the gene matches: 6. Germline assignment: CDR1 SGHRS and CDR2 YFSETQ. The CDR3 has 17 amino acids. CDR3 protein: CASSTIAGGSSYNEQFF. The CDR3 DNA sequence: TGCGCCAGCAGCACCATAGCGGGGGGGAGCTCCTACAATGAGCAGTTCTTC.

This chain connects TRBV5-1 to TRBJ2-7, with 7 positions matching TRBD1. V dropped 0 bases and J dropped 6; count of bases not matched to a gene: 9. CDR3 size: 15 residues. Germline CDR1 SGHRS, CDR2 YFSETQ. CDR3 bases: TGCGCCAGCAGCTTGGATGGTCAGGGGGATCTCGAGCAGTACTTC. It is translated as CASSLDGQGDLEQYF. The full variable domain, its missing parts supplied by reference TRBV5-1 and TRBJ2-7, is KAGVTQTPRYLIKTRGQQVTLSCSPISGHRSVSWYQQTPGQGLQFLFEYFSETQRNKGNFPGRFSGRQFSNSRSEMNVSTLELGDSALYLCASSLDGQGDLEQYFGPGTRLTVT.

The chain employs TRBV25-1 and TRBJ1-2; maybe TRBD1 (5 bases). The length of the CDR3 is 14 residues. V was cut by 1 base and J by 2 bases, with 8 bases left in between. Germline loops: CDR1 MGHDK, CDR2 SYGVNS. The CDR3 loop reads CASSEWGGNYGYTF. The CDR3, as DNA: TGTGCCAGCAGTGAATGGGGGGGGAACTATGGCTACACCTTC.

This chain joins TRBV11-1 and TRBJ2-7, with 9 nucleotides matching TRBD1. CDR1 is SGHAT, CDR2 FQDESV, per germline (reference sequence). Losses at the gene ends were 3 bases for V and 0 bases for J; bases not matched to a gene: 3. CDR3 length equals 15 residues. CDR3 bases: TGTGCCAGCAGCTTGAACAGGGGGCTCTCCTACGAGCAGTACTTC. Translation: CASSLNRGLSYEQYF.

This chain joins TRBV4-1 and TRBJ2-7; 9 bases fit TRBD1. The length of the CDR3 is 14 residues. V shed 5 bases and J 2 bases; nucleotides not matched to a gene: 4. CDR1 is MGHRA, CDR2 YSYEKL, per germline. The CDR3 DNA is TGCGCCAGCAGCTGGGGACAGGGCCCCTACGAGCAGTACTTC. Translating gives CASSWGQGPYEQYF.

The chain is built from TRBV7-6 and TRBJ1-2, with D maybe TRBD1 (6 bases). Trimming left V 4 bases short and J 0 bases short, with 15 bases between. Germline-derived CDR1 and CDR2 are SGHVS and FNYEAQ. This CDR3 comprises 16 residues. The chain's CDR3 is CASSSRDKPSNYGYTF. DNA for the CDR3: TGTGCCAGCAGCTCAAGGGACAAGCCCTCTAACTATGGCTACACCTTC.

This CDR3 reads CASSIDTSGGQETQYF. The CDR3 bases are TGTGCCAGTAGTATAGATACTAGCGGGGGCCAAGAGACCCAGTACTTC. The rearrangement uses TRBV19 and TRBJ2-5; 11 bases map to TRBD2. The CDR3 sequence is 16 residues long. In germline, CDR1 is LNHDA, CDR2 SQIVND (reference sequence). V was pared by 0 bases and J by 1 base, with 1 base of the junction left unmatched. Full variable domain (remainder filled in from reference TRBV19 and TRBJ2-5): DGGITQSPKYLFRKEGQNVTLSCEQNLNHDAMYWYRQDPGQGLRLIYYSQIVNDFQKGDIAEGYSVSREKKESFPLTVTSAQKNPTAFYLCASSIDTSGGQETQYFGPGTRLLVL.

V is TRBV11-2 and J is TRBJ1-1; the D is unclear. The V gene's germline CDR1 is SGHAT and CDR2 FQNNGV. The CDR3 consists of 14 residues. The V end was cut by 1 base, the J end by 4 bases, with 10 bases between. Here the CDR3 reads CASSLVAVGTEAFF. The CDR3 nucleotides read TGTGCCAGCAGCTTAGTAGCCGTTGGCACTGAAGCTTTCTTT.

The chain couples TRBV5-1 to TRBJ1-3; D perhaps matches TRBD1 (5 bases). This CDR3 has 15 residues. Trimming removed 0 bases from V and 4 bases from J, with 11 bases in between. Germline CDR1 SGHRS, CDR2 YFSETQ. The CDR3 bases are TGCGCCAGCAGCTTGGAAGCGGGGGTAGGAAACACCATATATTTT. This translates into CASSLEAGVGNTIYF.

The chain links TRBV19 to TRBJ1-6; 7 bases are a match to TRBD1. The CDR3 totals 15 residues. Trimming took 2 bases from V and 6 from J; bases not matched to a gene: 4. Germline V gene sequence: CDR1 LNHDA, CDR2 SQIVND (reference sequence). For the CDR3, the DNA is TGTGCCAGTAGTATATTAACAGGGGCTAATTCACCCCTCCACTTT. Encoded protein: CASSILTGANSPLHF.

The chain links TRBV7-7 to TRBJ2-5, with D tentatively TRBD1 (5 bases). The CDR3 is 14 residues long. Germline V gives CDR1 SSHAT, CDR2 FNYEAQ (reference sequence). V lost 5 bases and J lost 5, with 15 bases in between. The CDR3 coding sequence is TGTGCCAGCAGCCAGGGCCCGAATCGCGAGACCCAGTACTTC. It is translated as CASSQGPNRETQYF.

The DNA of the CDR3 is TGCGCCAGCAGCCAGAGTGGACAGGGGGCTACCCGCCGGGGCTACACCTTC. Translation gives CASSQSGQGATRRGYTF. The chain is built from TRBV4-1 and TRBJ1-2; 11 bases align to TRBD1. CDR1 is MGHRA and CDR2 is YSYEKL in the germline V gene. With 3 bases clipped from V and 8 bases from J, the junction kept 14 bases outside the gene matches. The CDR3 sequence is 17 residues long.

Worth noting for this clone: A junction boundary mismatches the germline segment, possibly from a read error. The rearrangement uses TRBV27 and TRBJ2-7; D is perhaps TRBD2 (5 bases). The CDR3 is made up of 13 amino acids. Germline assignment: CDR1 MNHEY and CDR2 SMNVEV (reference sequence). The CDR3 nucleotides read TGTGCCAGCAGTTATTCGGGTGGAGGCGAGCGGTACTTC. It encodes CASSYSGGGERYF.